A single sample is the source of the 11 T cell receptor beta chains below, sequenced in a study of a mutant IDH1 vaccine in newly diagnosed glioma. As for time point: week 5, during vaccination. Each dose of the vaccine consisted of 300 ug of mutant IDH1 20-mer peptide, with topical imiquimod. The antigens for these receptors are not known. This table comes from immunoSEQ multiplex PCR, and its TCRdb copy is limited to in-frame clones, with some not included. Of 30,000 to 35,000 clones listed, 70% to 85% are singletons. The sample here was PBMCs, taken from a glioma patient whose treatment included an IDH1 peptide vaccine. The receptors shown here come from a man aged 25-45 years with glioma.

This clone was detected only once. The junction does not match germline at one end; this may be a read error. In nucleotides, the CDR3 is TGTGCCTGGAGTGTTCAGATGAGTGGTATGTTC. Its translation: CAWSVQMSGMF. J is TRBJ1-2 and V is TRBV30; D unclear. Germline lookup yields CDR1 GTSNPN and CDR2 SVGIG (reference sequence). The CDR3 spans 11 residues.

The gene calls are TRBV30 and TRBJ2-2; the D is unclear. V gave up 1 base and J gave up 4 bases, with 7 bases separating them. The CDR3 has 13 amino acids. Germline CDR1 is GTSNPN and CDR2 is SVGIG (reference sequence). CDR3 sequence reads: CAWSGSPTGELFF. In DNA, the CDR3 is TGTGCCTGGAGTGGGTCCCCCACCGGGGAGCTGTTTTTT.

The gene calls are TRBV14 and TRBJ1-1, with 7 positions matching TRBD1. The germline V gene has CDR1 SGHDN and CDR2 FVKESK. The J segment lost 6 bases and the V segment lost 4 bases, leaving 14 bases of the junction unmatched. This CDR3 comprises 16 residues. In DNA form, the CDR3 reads TGTGCCAGCAGCCCCGGACTGACAGGGTGGTTTTCTGAAGCTTTCTTT. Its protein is CASSPGLTGWFSEAFF.

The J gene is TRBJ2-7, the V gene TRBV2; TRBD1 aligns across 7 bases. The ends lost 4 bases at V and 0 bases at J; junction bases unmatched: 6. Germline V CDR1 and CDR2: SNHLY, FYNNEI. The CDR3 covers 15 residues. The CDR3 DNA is TGTGCCAGCAGTGTATTGGACAGGAGCTCCTACGAGCAGTACTTC. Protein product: CASSVLDRSSYEQYF.

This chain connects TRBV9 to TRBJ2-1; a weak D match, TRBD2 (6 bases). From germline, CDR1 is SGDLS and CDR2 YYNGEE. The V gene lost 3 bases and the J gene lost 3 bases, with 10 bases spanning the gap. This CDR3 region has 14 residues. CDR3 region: CASSGGEVYNEQFF. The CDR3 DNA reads TGTGCCAGCAGCGGGGGGGAGGTCTACAATGAGCAGTTCTTC.

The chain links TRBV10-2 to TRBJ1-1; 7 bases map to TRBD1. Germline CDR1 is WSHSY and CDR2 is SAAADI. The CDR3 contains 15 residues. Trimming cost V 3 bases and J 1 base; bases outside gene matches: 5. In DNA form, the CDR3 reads TGCGCCAGCAGTGACCCGGGACAGAGGAACACTGAAGCTTTCTTT. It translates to CASSDPGQRNTEAFF.

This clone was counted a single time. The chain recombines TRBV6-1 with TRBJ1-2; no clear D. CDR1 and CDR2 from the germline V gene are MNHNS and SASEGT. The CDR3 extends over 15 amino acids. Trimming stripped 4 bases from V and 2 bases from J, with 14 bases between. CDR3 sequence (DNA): TGTGCCAGCAGTGGAGACCCTTTTGGAAACTATGGCTACACCTTC. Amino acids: CASSGDPFGNYGYTF.

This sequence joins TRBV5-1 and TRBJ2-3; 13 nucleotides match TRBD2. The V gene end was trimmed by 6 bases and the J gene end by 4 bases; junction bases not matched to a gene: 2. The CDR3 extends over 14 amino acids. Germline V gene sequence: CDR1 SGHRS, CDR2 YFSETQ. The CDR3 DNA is TGCGCCAGCACACTAGCGGGAGGGCCAGATACGCAGTATTTT. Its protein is CASTLAGGPDTQYF. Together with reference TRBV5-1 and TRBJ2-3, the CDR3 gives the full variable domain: KAGVTQTPRYLIKTRGQQVTLSCSPISGHRSVSWYQQTPGQGLQFLFEYFSETQRNKGNFPGRFSGRQFSNSRSEMNVSTLELGDSALYLCASTLAGGPDTQYFGPGTRLTVL.

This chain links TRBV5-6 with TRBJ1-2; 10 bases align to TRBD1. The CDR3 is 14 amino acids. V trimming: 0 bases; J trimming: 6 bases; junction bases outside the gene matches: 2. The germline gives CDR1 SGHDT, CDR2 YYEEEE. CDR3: CASSLVGTGDGYTF. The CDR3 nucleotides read TGTGCCAGCAGCTTGGTGGGGACAGGGGATGGCTACACCTTC.

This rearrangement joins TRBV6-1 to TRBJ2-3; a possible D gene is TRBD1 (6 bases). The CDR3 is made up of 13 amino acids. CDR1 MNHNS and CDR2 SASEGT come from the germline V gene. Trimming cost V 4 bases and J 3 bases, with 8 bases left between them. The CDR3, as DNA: TGTGCCAGCAGTGTCGGACAGACAGATACGCAGTATTTT. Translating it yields CASSVGQTDTQYF.

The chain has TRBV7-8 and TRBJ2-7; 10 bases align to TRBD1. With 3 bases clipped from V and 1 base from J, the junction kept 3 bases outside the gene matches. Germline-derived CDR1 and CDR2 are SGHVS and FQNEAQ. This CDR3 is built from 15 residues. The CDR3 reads CASSFLDRGSYEQYF. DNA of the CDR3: TGTGCCAGCAGCTTCCTGGACAGGGGGTCCTACGAGCAGTACTTC.